This TCR beta chain appears in the sequencing data of a study of T cells in women clearing cervical HPV infection (dated by TCRdb to the late 2010s). Regarding the study in general: The cases were 25 to 30 women with histologically confirmed HPV16-related CIN3 or worse, and 2 of these cases were invasive cancers. Cases and controls were matched on year of sample collection and on age within five years. Cases had a median age of almost 35 years compared with 38 to 40 for controls, and baseline characteristics showed no significant differences between the groups. Among cases, blood sampling occurred a median of about 150 days after lesion detection, with an interquartile range of roughly 90 to 200 days. Since HLA typing was available for only a few women, HLA type could not be ruled out as a confounder. Five blinded duplicates per group were added as quality controls, so that approximately 60 samples were obtained: around 50 participants and 10 replicates. The exploratory proof-of-principle case-control study was nested within the Guanacaste HPV Natural History Study in Costa Rica and compared TCR repertoires across cervical HPV16 outcomes. Blood from cases was drawn at the visit where the lesion was first identified, while blood from controls was drawn once the infection was no longer detected. The approximately 23 controls were women who cleared a single incident HPV16 infection within 12 months without developing precancer or cancer. The parent cohort enrolled approximately 9,200 women aged 18 or older in Guanacaste, Costa Rica, during about 1992 to 1995 and followed them for 6 to 7 years. The study at large found these results: The cross-sectional design could not show whether the associations came before the infection or were a result of it, and neither effector/memory subsets nor HPV-specific T cells were isolated. Because the number of T cells in each sample was unknown, differences in richness could reflect differing T-cell content rather than repertoire biology. Lower TRBV6-7 relative abundance was observed in cases than in controls (around 0.1% versus 0.15%; Bonferroni P = 0.0008). Random forest classifiers combining richness and V gene abundances distinguished cases from controls with an estimated AUC of 0.7 to 0.85. Across sequencing depths, CIN3+ cases showed significantly higher TCR repertoire richness than controls, but evenness did not differ between the groups.

Regarding this clone: There is no known antigen for this receptor. The junction shows a germline mismatch at one end, possibly a read error. The missing CDR3 end, 3 residues past where the read stops, is filled in from the germline J gene.

The CDR3 holds 13 amino acids from the cysteine to the phenylalanine. Part of the CDR3 DNA is given, 30 bases translated from base 1. As encoded in the germline V gene (reference sequence), CDR1 is SSHAT while CDR2 is FNYEAQ. TCR beta CDR3 regions were amplified by multiplex PCR from an average of approximately 1,200 ng genomic DNA per sample using the immunoSEQ assay. The assay corrected primer bias using a complete synthetic TCR repertoire to establish an amplification baseline. The amplicons were sequenced using the Illumina platform. In the original analysis: Sequence errors were corrected by clustering with frequency ratios and a modified nearest-neighbor algorithm, and the sequences were then analyzed in the immunoSEQ Analyzer using IMGT gene definitions. TCR richness and evenness were averaged over 20 rarefaction repeats at each rarefaction depth, excluding samples with fewer sequences than the depth. Relative abundances of V, D and J genes were compared between groups using Wilcoxon rank sum tests, with FDR correction applied. Blinded duplicates gave an intraclass correlation of roughly 96% for TCR richness and an average of roughly 76% across some 62 gene segments. The table comes from immuneACCESS by way of TCRdb, which keeps in-frame sequences with V and J called. Part of the clones is missing from these tables; in studies checked, under half for an unresolved V gene and the rest for unknown reasons. That table is the source of V, J and clone size, and D and trimming were worked out from the DNA. The sample table on file contains around 16,000 clones. The ten largest clonotypes hold 10% of the sample.

Every participant had a single incident cervical HPV16 infection, and prevalent HPV16 infections were excluded. Cervical HPV DNA was detected by MY09/MY11 PCR, and genotyping was performed by dot-blot hybridization. Under 17 mL of heparinized blood was centrifuged, after which the buffy coat was aliquoted, frozen at -30 degrees C, and then stored at -80 degrees C. QIAGEN kits were used to extract genomic DNA from buffy coat specimens. Material for sequencing was blood buffy coat. The sequence derives from a woman between 18 and 75 years old with a cervical HPV16 infection that either progressed to CIN3+ or cleared (not recorded which). The chain employs TRBV7-7 and TRBJ2-3; a tentative D match to TRBD2 spans 6 bases. CDR3 protein: CASSLGLSDTQYF. The CDR3 DNA, read in part, is TGTGCTAGCAGCTTGGGACTGTCAGATACG. With all but the CDR3 taken from the reference TRBV7-7 and TRBJ2-3 genes, the full variable domain is: GAGVSQSPRYKVTKRGQDVTLRCDPISSHATLYWYQQALGQGPEFLTYFNYEAQPDKSGLPSDRFSAERPEGSISTLTIQRTEQRDSAMYRCASSLGLSDTQYFGPGTRLTVL.